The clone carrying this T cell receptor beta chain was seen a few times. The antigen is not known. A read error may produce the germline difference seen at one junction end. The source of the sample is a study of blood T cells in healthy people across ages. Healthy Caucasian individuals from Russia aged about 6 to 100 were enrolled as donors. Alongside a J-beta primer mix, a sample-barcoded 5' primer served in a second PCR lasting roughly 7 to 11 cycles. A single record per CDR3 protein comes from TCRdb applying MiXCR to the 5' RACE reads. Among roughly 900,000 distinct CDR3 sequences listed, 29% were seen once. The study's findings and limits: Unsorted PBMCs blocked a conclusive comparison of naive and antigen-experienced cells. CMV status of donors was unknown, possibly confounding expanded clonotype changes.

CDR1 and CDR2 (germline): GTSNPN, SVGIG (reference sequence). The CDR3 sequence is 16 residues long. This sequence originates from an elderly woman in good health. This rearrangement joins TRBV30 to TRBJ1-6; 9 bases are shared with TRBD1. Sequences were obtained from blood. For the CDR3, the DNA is TGTGCCTGGAGAGCACAGGGGGCCAATATCAATTCACCCCCCCACTTT. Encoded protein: CAWRAQGANINSPPHF.